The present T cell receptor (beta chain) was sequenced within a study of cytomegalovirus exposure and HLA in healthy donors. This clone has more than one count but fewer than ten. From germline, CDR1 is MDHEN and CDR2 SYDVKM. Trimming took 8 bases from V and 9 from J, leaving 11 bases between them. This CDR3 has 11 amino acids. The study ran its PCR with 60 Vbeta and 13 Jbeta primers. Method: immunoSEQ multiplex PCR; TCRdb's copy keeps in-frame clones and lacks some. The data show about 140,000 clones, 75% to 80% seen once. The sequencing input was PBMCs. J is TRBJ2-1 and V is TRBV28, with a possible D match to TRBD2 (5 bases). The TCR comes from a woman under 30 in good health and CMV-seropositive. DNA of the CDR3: TGTGCCAGCGGTCGAGGGCTTGAGCAGTTCTTC. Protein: CASGRGLEQFF.